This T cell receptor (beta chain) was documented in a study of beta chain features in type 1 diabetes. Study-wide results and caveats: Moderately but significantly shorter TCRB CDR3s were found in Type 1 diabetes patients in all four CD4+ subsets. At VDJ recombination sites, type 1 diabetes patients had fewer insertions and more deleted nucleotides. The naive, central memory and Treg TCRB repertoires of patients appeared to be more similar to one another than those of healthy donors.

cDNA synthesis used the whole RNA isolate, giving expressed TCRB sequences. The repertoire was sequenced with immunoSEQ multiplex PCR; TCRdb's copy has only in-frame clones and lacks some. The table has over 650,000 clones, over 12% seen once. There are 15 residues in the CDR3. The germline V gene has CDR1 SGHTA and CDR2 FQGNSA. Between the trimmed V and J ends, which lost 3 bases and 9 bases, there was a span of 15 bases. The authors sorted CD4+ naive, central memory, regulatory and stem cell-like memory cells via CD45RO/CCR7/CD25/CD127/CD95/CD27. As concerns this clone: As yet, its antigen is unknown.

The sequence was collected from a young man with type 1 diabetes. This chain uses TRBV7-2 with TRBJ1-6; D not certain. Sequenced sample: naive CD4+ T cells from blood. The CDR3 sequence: CASSFRWARGSPLHF. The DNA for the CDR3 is TGTGCCAGCAGCTTTCGTTGGGCCCGGGGTTCACCCCTCCACTTT.